This TCR beta chain was profiled in a study of T-cell reconstitution after alpha-beta-depleted transplantation in children. Whole-study results and caveats: Diversity of TCRbeta at day 60 was high in some patients, arising from surviving recipient T cells and thymic progenitors. Expanded graft clones, several hundred of them, were reportedly the source of alpha-beta T cells about two months after transplant. The main origin of T-cell counts and diversity one year after transplant was newly produced T cells.

Preparation of the TCRbeta library used unique molecular identifiers. MiXCR, applied by TCRdb to the PCR reads, yields one record per CDR3 protein. The repertoire consists of under 300,000 distinct CDR3 sequences, with under 14% occurring once and the leading ten covering about a quarter. This clonotype was detected ten times or more. Its antigen is as yet unknown. This CDR3 has 17 amino acids. V dropped 0 bases and J dropped 1; count of bases not matched to a gene: 4. CDR1 and CDR2 from the germline V gene are SGHRS and YFSETQ. This rearrangement joins TRBV5-1 to TRBJ2-2; 9 bases are a match to TRBD2. The material was peripheral blood, obtained 180 days after TCRalphabeta/CD19-depleted stem cell transplant. This clonotype was sampled from a male patient between 2 and 15 years old who had a stem cell transplant for chronic granulomatous disease, so the T cells may come from the graft donor. CDR3 sequence: CASSLVREGLNTGELFF. The CDR3 DNA follows: TGCGCCAGCAGCTTGGTGCGGGAGGGCCTGAACACCGGGGAGCTGTTTTTT.